This record covers a single T cell receptor (beta chain). Its cognate antigen is unknown. The germline V gene encodes CDR1 MNHNY and CDR2 SVGAGI (reference sequence). Unmatched junction bases numbered 2, after V lost 5 bases and J lost 5 bases. The CDR3 has 13 amino acids. The sample originates from a study of cytomegalovirus exposure and HLA in healthy donors. Study results and caveats: Some highly shared sequence variants likely arose as a pipeline artifact.

With 60 Vbeta and 13 Jbeta primers, the PCR was carried out. Method: immunoSEQ multiplex PCR; TCRdb's copy keeps in-frame clones and lacks some. This sample has around 100,000 clones, with about 76% found just once. The receptor was derived from a man aged 25 to 40 in good health and CMV-seropositive. The V and J genes are TRBV6-6 and TRBJ1-5, with 8 bases that match TRBD1. The specimen sequenced was PBMCs. CDR3 protein: CASSGQGDQPQHF. The CDR3 DNA sequence: TGTGCCAGCAGTGGACAGGGCGATCAGCCCCAGCATTTT.